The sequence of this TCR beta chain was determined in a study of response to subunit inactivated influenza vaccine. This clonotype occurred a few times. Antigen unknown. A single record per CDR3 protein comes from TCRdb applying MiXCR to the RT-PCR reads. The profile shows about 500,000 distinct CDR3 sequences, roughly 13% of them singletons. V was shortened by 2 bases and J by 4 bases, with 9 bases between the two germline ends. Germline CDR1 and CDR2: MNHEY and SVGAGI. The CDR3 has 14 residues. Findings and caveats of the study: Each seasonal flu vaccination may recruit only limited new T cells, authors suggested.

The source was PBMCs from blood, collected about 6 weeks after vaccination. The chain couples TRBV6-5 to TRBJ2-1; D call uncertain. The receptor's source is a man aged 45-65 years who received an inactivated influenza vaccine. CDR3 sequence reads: CASSYNRPYNEQFF. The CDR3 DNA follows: TGTGCCAGCAGTTACAACAGACCTTACAATGAGCAGTTCTTC.